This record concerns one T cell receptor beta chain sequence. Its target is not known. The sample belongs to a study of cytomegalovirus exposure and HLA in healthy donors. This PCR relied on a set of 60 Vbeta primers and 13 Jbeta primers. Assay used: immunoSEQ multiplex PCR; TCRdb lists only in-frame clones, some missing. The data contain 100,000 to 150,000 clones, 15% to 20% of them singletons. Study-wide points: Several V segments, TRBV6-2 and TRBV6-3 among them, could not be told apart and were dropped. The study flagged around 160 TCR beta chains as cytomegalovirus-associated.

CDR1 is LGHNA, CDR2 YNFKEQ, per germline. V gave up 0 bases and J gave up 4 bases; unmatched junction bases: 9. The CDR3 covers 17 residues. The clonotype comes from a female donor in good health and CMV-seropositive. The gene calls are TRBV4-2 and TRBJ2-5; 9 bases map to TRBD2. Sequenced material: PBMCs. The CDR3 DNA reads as TGTGCCAGCAGCCAAGAAGGGGTAGCGGGAGATTTAGAGACCCAGTACTTC. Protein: CASSQEGVAGDLETQYF.